A selection of T cell receptor beta chains follows, all from one sample in a study of T cells in localized non-small cell lung cancer. TCRdb's copy holds only in-frame clones and misses some; the assay was immunoSEQ multiplex PCR. The sample consists of some 38,000 clones, about nine tenths of them appearing once. Sequencing used peripheral blood mononuclear cells, obtained before any cancer treatment. These receptors were obtained from a male donor aged 60 or older with stage II lung adenocarcinoma. Each CDR3 is given with its conserved first and last residue. D genes are given only for firm matches. For some rows the clone size is stated as once, few or many, or as a class when expanded; others skip it.

V gene	D gene	CDR3 length	clone size	J gene	CDR3 protein	CDR3 DNA
TRBV6-1	-	14	-	TRBJ1-1	CASNRAARNTEAFF	TGTGCCAGCAACCGGGCGGCCCGAAACACTGAAGCTTTCTTT
TRBV28	TRBD1	15	once	TRBJ1-4	CASSSGTGANEKLFF	TGTGCCAGCAGCTCAGGGACAGGTGCTAATGAAAAACTGTTTTTT
TRBV6-1	-	13	-	TRBJ1-5	CASSEAVFQPQHF	TGTGCCAGCAGTGAAGCTGTGTTTCAGCCCCAGCATTTT
TRBV7-3	TRBD2	22	-	TRBJ2-1	CASSRYAPGEGGTGSSYNEQFF	TGTGCCAGCAGCCGCTATGCCCCCGGGGAGGGTGGAACGGGGAGCTCCTACAATGAGCAGTTCTTC
TRBV18	TRBD2	13	-	TRBJ2-7	CASSLAGGPEQYF	TGTGCCAGCTCACTAGCGGGAGGGCCCGAGCAGTACTTC
TRBV6-5	-	14	-	TRBJ1-1	CASSYSGGGAEAFF	TGTGCCAGCAGTTACTCCGGGGGCGGGGCTGAAGCTTTCTTT
TRBV19	-	12	-	TRBJ2-1	CASSIFSSEQFF	TGTGCCAGTAGTATTTTCTCCTCAGAGCAGTTCTTC
TRBV5-6	-	14	-	TRBJ2-5	CASSLAGTQETQYF	TGTGCCAGCAGCTTGGCGGGTACTCAAGAGACCCAGTACTTC
TRBV5-5	-	14	-	TRBJ2-5	CASSSSDLRETQYF	TGTGCCAGCAGCTCATCCGACTTAAGAGAGACCCAGTACTTC
TRBV6-5	TRBD1	14	-	TRBJ2-7	CASSHRDRTYEQYF	TGTGCCAGCAGCCACCGGGACAGGACCTACGAGCAGTACTTC